One sample yielded the 10 T cell receptor beta chains listed below, sequenced in a study of cytomegalovirus exposure and HLA in healthy donors. The study ran its PCR with 60 Vbeta and 13 Jbeta primers. Assay used: immunoSEQ multiplex PCR; TCRdb lists only in-frame clones, some missing. This repertoire shows 200,000 or so clones, more than 75% found once; its top ten account for around 6%. The sample consisted of PBMCs. The receptors stem from a woman aged 45-60 years in good health and CMV-seropositive.

J is TRBJ2-7 and V is TRBV28; TRBD2 matches 8 bases. J was trimmed by 4 bases and V by 3 bases; bases with no gene match: 5. This CDR3 spans 14 amino acids. The V gene's germline CDR1 is MDHEN and CDR2 SYDVKM. For the CDR3, the DNA is TGTGCCAGCAGTTTCACGGGAGGGGGGTACGAGCAGTACTTC. It specifies CASSFTGGGYEQYF.

J is TRBJ2-3 and V is TRBV7-2; unclear D gene. There are 14 residues in the CDR3. The germline V and J ends were trimmed by 4 bases and 1 base, with 9 bases remaining between them. Germline CDR1 is SGHTA and CDR2 is FQGNSA. CDR3 DNA sequence: TGTGCCAGCAGCTCCCCCCAGGGCACAGATACGCAGTATTTT. Amino acids: CASSSPQGTDTQYF.

CDR3 protein: CASSPPAGAPVGEQYF. DNA of the CDR3: TGTGCCAGCTCACCACCGGCGGGGGCACCTGTAGGAGAGCAGTACTTC. The rearrangement joins TRBV18 to TRBJ2-7, with D maybe TRBD2 (7 bases). Germline V gene data show CDR1 as KGHSH and CDR2 as LQKENI. V shed 0 bases and J shed 7 bases, with 19 bases lying between them. The CDR3 has 16 residues.

The chain uses TRBV6-1 and TRBJ1-4; D remains unclear. CDR1 is MNHNS, CDR2 SASEGT, per germline. V lost 11 bases and J 4 bases, leaving 14 bases between the germline ends. CDR3 length equals 13 residues. CDR3 amino acids: CAARPRNNEKLFF. CDR3 nucleotide sequence: TGTGCCGCACGACCGAGGAATAATGAAAAACTGTTTTTT.

The J gene is TRBJ2-3, the V gene TRBV30, with 7 positions matching TRBD2. V lost 1 base to trimming and J lost 10 bases; unmatched junction nucleotides: 11. CDR3 length equals 14 residues. The germline gives CDR1 GTSNPN, CDR2 SVGIG (reference sequence). The CDR3 loop reads CAWSAREGRDPQYF. The CDR3 DNA reads TGTGCCTGGAGTGCCCGGGAAGGGAGGGATCCGCAGTATTTT.

This chain uses TRBV6-5 with TRBJ1-1, with D possibly being TRBD1 (6 bases). The CDR3 length is 15 residues. CDR1 MNHEY and CDR2 SVGAGI come from the germline V gene. The V end was cut by 7 bases, the J end by 6 bases, with 21 bases between. The CDR3: CASTPRGGTYPEAFF. CDR3 nucleotide sequence: TGTGCCAGCACCCCAAGGGGGGGAACTTACCCTGAAGCTTTCTTT.

The chain couples TRBV2 to TRBJ2-5, with 9 bases identical to TRBD1. The tail of the sequence fits TRBJ2-7 better, so the J call may be wrong. The CDR3 covers 13 residues. Germline V CDR1 and CDR2: SNHLY, FYNNEI. CDR3 sequence reads: CASGRQGAYEQYF. The CDR3 region has the DNA TGTGCCAGCGGTCGACAGGGGGCCTACGAGCAGTACTTC.

V is TRBV28 and J is TRBJ2-1, with D possibly being TRBD1 (5 bases). V gave up 6 bases and J gave up 5 bases, with 11 bases separating them. This CDR3 has 13 residues. The germline CDR1 and CDR2 sequences are MDHEN and SYDVKM. CDR3 bases: TGTGCCAGCAGCACCGACAGAAACAATGAGCAGTTCTTC. Protein: CASSTDRNNEQFF.

V is TRBV6-6 and J is TRBJ2-1; D gene unclear. CDR1 and CDR2 (germline): MNHNY, SVGAGI (reference sequence). The CDR3 has 13 residues. V gave up 4 bases and J gave up 4 bases, with 8 bases separating them. CDR3 coding DNA: TGTGCCAGCAGTTTGGTCTATTACAATGAGCAGTTCTTC. The encoded protein is CASSLVYYNEQFF.

V gene TRBV5-1 combines with J gene TRBJ2-5; 8 bases map to TRBD1. Germline assignment: CDR1 SGHRS and CDR2 YFSETQ. The J segment lost 1 base and the V segment lost 2 bases, leaving 1 base of the junction unmatched. This CDR3 region has 14 residues. CDR3 region: CASSLGTGQETQYF. DNA of the CDR3: TGCGCCAGCAGCTTAGGGACAGGCCAAGAGACCCAGTACTTC.